A single sample is the source of the 10 T cell receptor beta chains below, sequenced in a study of T cell changes during pregnancy in multiple sclerosis. Assay: immunoSEQ multiplex PCR; the TCRdb copy retains only in-frame clones and omits some. The top ten clones hold about 0.7% of a sample with 30,000 or so clones, 88% of them seen once. Sequencing was performed on CD4+ T cells from peripheral blood mononuclear cells, taken in the first trimester of pregnancy. The source of these receptors is a female donor in good health, enrolled as a control in a pregnancy study.

This sequence joins TRBV19 and TRBJ2-6; 7 bases agree with TRBD1. Germline values: CDR1 LNHDA, CDR2 SQIVND (reference sequence). The CDR3 covers 15 residues. J gave up 11 bases and V 0 bases, and 7 bases lay outside the gene matches. The CDR3 nucleotides read TGTGCCAGTAGTATAGAAAGGGGGCGGGTACACGTCCTGACTTTC. Protein: CASSIERGRVHVLTF.

The chain uses TRBV19 and TRBJ2-1; 13 bases match TRBD2. Germline assignment: CDR1 LNHDA and CDR2 SQIVND (reference sequence). CDR3 size: 13 residues. V lost 9 bases, J lost 7 bases, and 3 bases stayed unmatched. DNA of the CDR3: TGTGCCAGCCGACTAGCGGGGGGTAATGAGCAGTTCTTC. Amino acids: CASRLAGGNEQFF.

The chain carries TRBV7-2 and TRBJ1-2; no definite D call. Trimming left V 1 base short and J 4 bases short, with 7 bases between. CDR1 and CDR2 from the germline V gene are SGHTA and FQGNSA. The CDR3 is 13 amino acids. The CDR3 DNA is TGTGCCAGCAGCTTAGGTCCAGGCTATGGCTACACCTTC. Translating gives CASSLGPGYGYTF.

This clone was seen once. The rearrangement joins TRBV5-1 to TRBJ2-2; TRBD2 agrees at 10 bases. CDR1 is SGHRS, CDR2 YFSETQ, per germline. The V segment lost 1 base and the J segment 5 bases; nucleotides outside the gene matches: 14. The CDR3 loop spans 19 amino acids. The CDR3 sequence is CASSLRASGGATRTGELFF. In DNA form, the CDR3 reads TGCGCCAGCAGCTTGAGGGCTAGCGGGGGAGCCACTCGGACCGGGGAGCTGTTTTTT.

The chain uses TRBV2 and TRBJ1-3; possible D gene TRBD1, 5 bases. Germline loops: CDR1 SNHLY, CDR2 FYNNEI. This CDR3 contains 17 residues. V lost 5 bases, J lost 0 bases, and 17 bases lay in between. Here the CDR3 DNA reads TGTGCCAGCAGTCCCCGGGCAGGGATAATCTCTGGAAACACCATATATTTT. This translates into CASSPRAGIISGNTIYF.

This sequence joins TRBV25-1 and TRBJ2-7; D ambiguous. This CDR3 contains 12 residues. V was pared by 8 bases and J by 3 bases, with 11 bases between. Germline V gene data show CDR1 as MGHDK and CDR2 as SYGVNS. In DNA form, the CDR3 reads TGTGCCAGCGGGCAGAATTACTACGAGCAGTACTTC. This gives the protein CASGQNYYEQYF.

The chain uses TRBV4-1 and TRBJ2-3, with a possible D match to TRBD2 (5 bases). This CDR3 comprises 15 residues. The V gene's germline CDR1 is MGHRA and CDR2 YSYEKL. V lost 0 bases, J lost 2 bases, and 9 bases lay in between. The DNA of the CDR3 is TGCGCCAGCAGCCAAGAGAGGGCCTACACAGATACGCAGTATTTT. Translating gives CASSQERAYTDTQYF.

The chain recombines TRBV4-3 with TRBJ2-1; a weak D match, TRBD2 (7 bases). The CDR3 is 17 amino acids. Germline CDR1 is LGHNA and CDR2 is YSLEER. V lost 0 bases, J lost 9 bases, and 21 bases lay in between. CDR3 region: CASSQESRGGRIGEQFF. The DNA of the CDR3 is TGCGCCAGCAGCCAAGAATCGAGGGGGGGCCGGATTGGTGAGCAGTTCTTC.

The chain employs TRBV11-2 and TRBJ1-2; D might be TRBD1 (5 bases). Deletions cut 7 bases from V and 4 bases from J, with 16 bases between. CDR3 length: 14 amino acids. CDR1 SGHAT and CDR2 FQNNGV come from the germline V gene. CDR3 DNA: TGTGCCAGCACCCCGGGGAGGCAGGGCTATGGCTACACCTTC. This gives the protein CASTPGRQGYGYTF.

This sequence joins TRBV19 and TRBJ2-7, with D possibly matching TRBD1 (5 bases). This CDR3 comprises 15 residues. CDR1 and CDR2 from the germline V gene are LNHDA and SQIVND (reference sequence). Trimming removed 6 bases at V and 3 bases at J, with 18 bases between. As DNA, the CDR3 is TGTGCCAGTAGCCCGAATCGTCCAGGGTACTACGAGCAGTACTTC. This codes for CASSPNRPGYYEQYF.